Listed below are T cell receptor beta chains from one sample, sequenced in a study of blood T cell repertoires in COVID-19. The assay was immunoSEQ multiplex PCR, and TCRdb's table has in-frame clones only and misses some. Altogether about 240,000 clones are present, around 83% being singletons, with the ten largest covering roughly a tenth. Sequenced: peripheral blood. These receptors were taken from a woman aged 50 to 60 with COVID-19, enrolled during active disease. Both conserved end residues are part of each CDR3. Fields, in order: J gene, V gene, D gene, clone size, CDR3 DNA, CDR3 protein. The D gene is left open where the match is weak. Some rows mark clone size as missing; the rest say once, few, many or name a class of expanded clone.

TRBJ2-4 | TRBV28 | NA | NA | TGTGCCAGCAGTTCTATGGGGCTACAAAACATTCAGTACTTC | CASSSMGLQNIQYF
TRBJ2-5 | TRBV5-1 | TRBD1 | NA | TGCGCCAGCAGCGACGGGACAGCCAGTCAAGAGACCCAGTACTTC | CASSDGTASQETQYF
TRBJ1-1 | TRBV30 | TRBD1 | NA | TGTGCCTGCACATGGACAGGGAGGTTCACTGAAGCTTTCTTT | CACTWTGRFTEAFF
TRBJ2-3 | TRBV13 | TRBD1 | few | TGTGCCAGCAGCTTACAGGGGGCTCTAAGCACAGATACGCAGTATTTT | CASSLQGALSTDTQYF
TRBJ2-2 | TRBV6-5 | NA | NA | TGTGCCAGCGGGTCAGGGGCGAAAACCGGGGAGCTGTTTTTT | CASGSGAKTGELFF
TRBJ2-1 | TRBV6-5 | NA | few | TGTGCCAGCAGTCTCGACAGCTCCTACAATGAGCAGTTCTTC | CASSLDSSYNEQFF
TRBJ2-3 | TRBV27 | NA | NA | TGTGCCAGCAGTTTCGTGCAGGGCACAGATACGCAGTATTTT | CASSFVQGTDTQYF
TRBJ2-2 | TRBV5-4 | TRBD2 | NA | TGTGCAGGGAGCGGGGGATTCGACACCGGGGAGCTGTTTTTT | CAGSGGFDTGELFF
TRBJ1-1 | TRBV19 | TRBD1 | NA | TGTGCCAGTAGTATTGGGAGTAGGGACAGTAACACTGAAGCTTTCTTT | CASSIGSRDSNTEAFF
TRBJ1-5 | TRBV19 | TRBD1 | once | TGTGCCAGTAGTATAGTGACAGGGATCCCCCCCGATAGCAATCAGCCCCAGCATTTT | CASSIVTGIPPDSNQPQHF
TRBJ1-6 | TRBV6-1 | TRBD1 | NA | TGTGCCAGCAGTGACAGGACAGGGGGCCGTTCACCCCTCCACTTT | CASSDRTGGRSPLHF
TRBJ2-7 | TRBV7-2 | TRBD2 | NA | TGTGCCAGCAGCCGCATCGGGACTAGTCCCTACGAGCAGTACTTC | CASSRIGTSPYEQYF
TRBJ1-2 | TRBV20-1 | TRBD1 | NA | TGCAGTGCTAGAGGGACAGGCGAATGCACCTTC | CSARGTGECTF
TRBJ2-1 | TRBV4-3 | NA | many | TGCGCCAGCAGCCAAGACAGGACTCTAAAAATCAATGAGCAGTTCTTC | CASSQDRTLKINEQFF
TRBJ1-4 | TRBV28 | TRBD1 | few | TGTGCCAGCAGTTCAGGGGGCACGGGAGAAAAACTGTTTTTT | CASSSGGTGEKLFF
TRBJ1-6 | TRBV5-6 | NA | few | TGTGCCAGCAGGAGACAGCTATCAAATTCACCCCTCCACTTT | CASRRQLSNSPLHF
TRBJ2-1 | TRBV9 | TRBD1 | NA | TGTGCCAGCAGCGCCCCAGGGGGCTCCTACAATGAGCAGTTCTTC | CASSAPGGSYNEQFF
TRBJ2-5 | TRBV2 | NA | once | TGTGCCAACAGAGACAGCCAAGAGACCCAGTACTTC | CANRDSQETQYF
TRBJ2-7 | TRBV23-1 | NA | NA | TGCGCCAGCAGTCAGGCAGGGACCTACGAGCAGTACTTC | CASSQAGTYEQYF
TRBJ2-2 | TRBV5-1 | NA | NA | TGCGCCAGCAGAGCGAACAGGCAGGACACCGGGGAGCTGTTTTTT | CASRANRQDTGELFF
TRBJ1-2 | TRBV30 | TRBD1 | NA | TGTGCCTGGAGTGCCGGACAGGGTGGTACTAACTATGGCTACACCTTC | CAWSAGQGGTNYGYTF
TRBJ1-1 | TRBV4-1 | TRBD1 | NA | TGCGCCAGCAGCCAAGTAGGGGGCGCGGACACTGAAGCTTTCTTT | CASSQVGGADTEAFF
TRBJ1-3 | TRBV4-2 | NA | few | TGTGCCAGCAGCCAAGATGTACTCTCTGGAAACACCATATATTTT | CASSQDVLSGNTIYF
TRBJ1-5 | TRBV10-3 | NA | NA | TGTGCCATCAGTGAGTCGAACACGGCAGGGGGCAATCAGCCCCAGCATTTT | CAISESNTAGGNQPQHF
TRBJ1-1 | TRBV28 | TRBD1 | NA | TGTGCCAGCAGTTTCACAGGGGGACCCTTCGCTGGAGCTTTCTTT | CASSFTGGPFAGAFF
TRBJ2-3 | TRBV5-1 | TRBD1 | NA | TGCGCCAGCAGCCCCGACAGGGGCAAAGCAGATACGCAGTATTTT | CASSPDRGKADTQYF
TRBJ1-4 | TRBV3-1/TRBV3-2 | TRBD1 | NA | TGTGCCAGCAGCCAAGAGGAGGGCAGGGGGCGGGAAAAACTGTTTTTT | CASSQEEGRGREKLFF
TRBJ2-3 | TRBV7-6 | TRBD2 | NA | TGTGCCAGCACCCCAGGGGGACTAGCCACGGATACGCAGTATTTT | CASTPGGLATDTQYF
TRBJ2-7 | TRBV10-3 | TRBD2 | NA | TGTGCTATCTCAGTACTAGCGGGGTACGAGCAGTACTTC | CAISVLAGYEQYF
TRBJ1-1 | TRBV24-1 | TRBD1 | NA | TGTGCCACACAACAGGGGGCGAACACTGAAGCTTTCTTT | CATQQGANTEAFF
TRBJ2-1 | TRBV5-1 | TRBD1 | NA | TGCGCCAGCAGCTTGGAAGGACAGGTACTCAATGAGCAGTTCTTC | CASSLEGQVLNEQFF
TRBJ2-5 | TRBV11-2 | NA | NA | TGTGCCAGCAGCTTAGGATCACAGAAAGAGACCCAGTACTTC | CASSLGSQKETQYF
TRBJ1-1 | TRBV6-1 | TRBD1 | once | TGTGCCAGCAGTGAGAAGGGACAGGCCAACACTGAAGCTTTCTTT | CASSEKGQANTEAFF
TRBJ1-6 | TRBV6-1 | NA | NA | TGTGCCAGCAGTGAGAGTGACACCTCGTATTCACCCCTCCACTTT | CASSESDTSYSPLHF
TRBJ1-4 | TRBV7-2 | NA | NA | TGTGCCAGCAGCTTCCCCGAGAACCAAGAGGGGGTTCGGAATGAAAAACTGTTTTTT | CASSFPENQEGVRNEKLFF
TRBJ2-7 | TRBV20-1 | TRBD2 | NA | TGCAGTGCTAGTGTTGTATCTAGCGGGGGTAAGGGGTACGAGCAGTACTTC | CSASVVSSGGKGYEQYF
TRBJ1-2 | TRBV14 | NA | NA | TGTGCCAGCAGCCAAGGCGGCAGCTTAGGCTACACCTTC | CASSQGGSLGYTF